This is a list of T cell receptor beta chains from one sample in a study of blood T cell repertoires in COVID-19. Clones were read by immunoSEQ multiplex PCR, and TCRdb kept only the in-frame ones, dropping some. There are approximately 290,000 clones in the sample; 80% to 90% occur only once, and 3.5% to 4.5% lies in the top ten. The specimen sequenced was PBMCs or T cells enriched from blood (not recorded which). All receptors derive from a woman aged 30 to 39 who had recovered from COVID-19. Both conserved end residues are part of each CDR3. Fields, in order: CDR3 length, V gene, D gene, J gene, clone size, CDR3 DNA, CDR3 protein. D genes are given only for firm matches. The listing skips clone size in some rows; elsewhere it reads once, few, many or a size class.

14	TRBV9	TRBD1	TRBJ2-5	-	TGTGCCAGCAGCTCCCGACAGGGTGCGGAGACCCAGTACTTC	CASSSRQGAETQYF
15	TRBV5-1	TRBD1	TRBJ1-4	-	TGCGCCAGCAGCACGGGACAGCTACAGGGAGAAAAACTGTTTTTT	CASSTGQLQGEKLFF
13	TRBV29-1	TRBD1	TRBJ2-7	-	TGCAGCGTTCGCCGGGACAGGGTCGAAGAGCAGTACTTC	CSVRRDRVEEQYF
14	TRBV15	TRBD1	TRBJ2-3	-	TGTGCCACCGACAGGGGGGGGAGCACAGATACGCAGTATTTT	CATDRGGSTDTQYF
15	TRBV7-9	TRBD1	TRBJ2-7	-	TGTGCCAGCAGCACAATTGTGGGACAGGGTTACGAGCAGTACTTC	CASSTIVGQGYEQYF
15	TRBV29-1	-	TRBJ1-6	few	TGCAGCGTACAAACCCCCGGAACGGGGAATTCACCCCTCCACTTT	CSVQTPGTGNSPLHF
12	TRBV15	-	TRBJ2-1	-	TGTGCCACCAGCAGTAACTCTCTTGAGCAGTTCTTC	CATSSNSLEQFF
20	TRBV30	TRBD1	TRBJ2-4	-	TGTGCCTGGAGGAAATCCGGACAGGGCACATTCGGGGTTGACAAAAACATTCAGTACTTC	CAWRKSGQGTFGVDKNIQYF
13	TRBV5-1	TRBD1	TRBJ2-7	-	TGCGCCAGCAGTTCGACAGGGTTCTACGAGCAGTACTTC	CASSSTGFYEQYF
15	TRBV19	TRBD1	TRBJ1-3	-	TGTGCCAGTACCCGGACAGGGGGCGCGGGAAACACCATATATTTT	CASTRTGGAGNTIYF
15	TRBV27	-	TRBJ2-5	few	TGTGCCAGGGGGGGGGCTTTGGGCGGGGTGGAGACCCAGTACTTC	CARGGALGGVETQYF
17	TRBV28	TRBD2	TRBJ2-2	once	TGTGCCAGCATGCCGCCCGAAGGGAGGGCCAGGGCCGGGGAGCTGTTTTTT	CASMPPEGRARAGELFF
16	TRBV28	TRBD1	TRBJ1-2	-	TGTGCCAGCAGTTTAACCGGGACAGGGTTGAGCTATGGCTACACCTTC	CASSLTGTGLSYGYTF
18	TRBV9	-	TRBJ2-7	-	TGTGCCAGCAGCGTAGGCATGGATGGGGGGACCAACTTTTACGAGCAGTACTTC	CASSVGMDGGTNFYEQYF
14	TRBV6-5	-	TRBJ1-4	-	TGTGCCAGCGGAAGACAGACAACTAATGAAAAACTGTTTTTT	CASGRQTTNEKLFF
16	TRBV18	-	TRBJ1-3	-	TGTGCCAGCTCACTGGACTTACCCCGCTCTGGAAACACCATATATTTT	CASSLDLPRSGNTIYF
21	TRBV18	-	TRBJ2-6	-	TGTGCCAGCTCACCACGACGAGGCGAACCAGGGGCCCGCTCTGGGGCCAACGTCCTGACTTTC	CASSPRRGEPGARSGANVLTF
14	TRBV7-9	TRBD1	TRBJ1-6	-	TGTGCCAGCAGCTTCCGGGACAGGGGATCACCCCTCCACTTT	CASSFRDRGSPLHF
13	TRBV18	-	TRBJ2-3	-	TGTGCCAGCTCACCCCAGGGCGCAGATACGCAGTATTTT	CASSPQGADTQYF
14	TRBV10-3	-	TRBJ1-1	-	TGTGCCATCAGTGACCCGACAGTGAACACTGAAGCTTTCTTT	CAISDPTVNTEAFF
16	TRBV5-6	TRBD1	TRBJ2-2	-	TGTGCCAGCAGCTCTGGACAGGCAACGAACACCGGGGAGCTGTTTTTT	CASSSGQATNTGELFF
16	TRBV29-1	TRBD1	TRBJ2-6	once	TGCAGCGTTGAAAGGACAGGGCACTCTGGGGCCAACGTCCTGACTTTC	CSVERTGHSGANVLTF
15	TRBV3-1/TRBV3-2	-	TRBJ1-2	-	TGTGCCAGCAGCCAGGGCCCTACGGCTCAATATGGCTACACCTTC	CASSQGPTAQYGYTF
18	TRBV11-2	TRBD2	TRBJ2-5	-	TGTGCCAGCAGCTCCCGTACCCTTCTAGCGGGGGGAGGAGAGACCCAGTACTTC	CASSSRTLLAGGGETQYF
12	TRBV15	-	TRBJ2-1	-	TGTGCCACCAGCACCCACTACAATGAGCAGTTCTTC	CATSTHYNEQFF
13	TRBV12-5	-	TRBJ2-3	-	TGTGCTAGTGGTTTGGTAAACTCGAATACGCAGTATTTT	CASGLVNSNTQYF
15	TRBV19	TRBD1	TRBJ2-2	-	TGTGCCAGTACCAAATTCCAGGGGGACACCGGGGAGCTGTTTTTT	CASTKFQGDTGELFF
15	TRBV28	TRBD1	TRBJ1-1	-	TGTGCCAGCAGCCTCCATCTGGGGACAGGGTATGAAGCTTTCTTT	CASSLHLGTGYEAFF
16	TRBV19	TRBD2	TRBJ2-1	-	TGTGCCAGTACCGGGGAGCGGGGGAGCTCCTACAATGAGCAGTTCTTC	CASTGERGSSYNEQFF
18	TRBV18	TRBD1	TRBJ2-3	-	TGTGCCAGCTCACCACTGGGTACGGGGACAGGGGGCACAGATACGCAGTATTTT	CASSPLGTGTGGTDTQYF
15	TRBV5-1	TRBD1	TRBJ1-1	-	TGCGCCAGCAGCACCTCGACAGGGTGGGACACTGAAGCTTTCTTT	CASSTSTGWDTEAFF
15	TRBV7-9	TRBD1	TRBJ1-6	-	TGTGCCAGCAGCTTAGGGGGACAGGGGGCCTCACCCCTCCACTTT	CASSLGGQGASPLHF
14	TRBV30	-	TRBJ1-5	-	TGTGCCTGGAGTGTAATGGGGCGCAATCAGCCCCAGCATTTT	CAWSVMGRNQPQHF
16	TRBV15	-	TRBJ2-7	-	TGTGCCACCAGCTCCCCCCCGGGACACCCAGCCTACGAGCAGTACTTC	CATSSPPGHPAYEQYF
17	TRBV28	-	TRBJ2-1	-	TGTGCCAGCCGTCGCTGGGCGGGGGCCTCTTCCTACAATGAGCAGTTCTTC	CASRRWAGASSYNEQFF
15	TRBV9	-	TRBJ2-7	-	TGTGCCAGCAGCGTAAGCGAGGGTTTGACGAGCGAGCAGTACTTC	CASSVSEGLTSEQYF
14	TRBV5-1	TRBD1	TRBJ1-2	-	TGCGCCAGCAGCCCCGGACAGGGCGCCTATGGCTACACCTTC	CASSPGQGAYGYTF
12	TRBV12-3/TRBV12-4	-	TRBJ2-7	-	TGTGCCAGCAGTTCTCACAGCAACGAGCAGTACTTC	CASSSHSNEQYF
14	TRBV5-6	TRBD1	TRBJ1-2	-	TGTGCCACCAAGCGGGACAGGGGACTCTATGGCTACACCTTC	CATKRDRGLYGYTF
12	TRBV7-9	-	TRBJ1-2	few	TGTGCCAGCAGGTTCTACCGGGAGAGCTACACCTTC	CASRFYRESYTF
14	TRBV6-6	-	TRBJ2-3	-	TGTGCCAGCACCGGGACCCAAGGGGGAGATACGCAGTATTTT	CASTGTQGGDTQYF
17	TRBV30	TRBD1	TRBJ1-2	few	TGTGCCTGGAGGTCCCGGGGACAGGGATCAGCTAACTATGGCTACACCTTC	CAWRSRGQGSANYGYTF
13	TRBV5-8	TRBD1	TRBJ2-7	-	TGTGCCAGCAGCGCCTTACAGGGGAGCGAGCAGTACTTC	CASSALQGSEQYF
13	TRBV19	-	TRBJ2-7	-	TGTGCCAGTAGAGAGGCGAATTCATACGAGCAGTACTTC	CASREANSYEQYF
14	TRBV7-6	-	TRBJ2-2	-	TGTGCCAGCAGTTATTGGGGCCGTACCGGGGAGCTGTTTTTT	CASSYWGRTGELFF
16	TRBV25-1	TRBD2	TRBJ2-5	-	TGTGCCAGCAGTGTAACCGGGACTAGCGGGGGAAAGACCCAGTACTTC	CASSVTGTSGGKTQYF
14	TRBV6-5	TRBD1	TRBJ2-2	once	TGTGCCAGCAACGACAGGGGGCGGACCGGGGAGCTGTTTTTT	CASNDRGRTGELFF
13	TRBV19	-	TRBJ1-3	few	TGTGCCAGTAGTAGTTCTCTCGGAAACACCATATATTTT	CASSSSLGNTIYF
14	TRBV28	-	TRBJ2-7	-	TGTGCCAGCTTACCTAGCTTAAGCTCCTACGAGCAGTACTTC	CASLPSLSSYEQYF
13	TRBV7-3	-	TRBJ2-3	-	TGTGCCAGCAGCTTAGGAGCGGCAGATACGCAGTATTTT	CASSLGAADTQYF
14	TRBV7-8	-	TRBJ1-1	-	TGTGCCAGCAGCTTAGGGCTAGGAGGGACTGAAGCTTTCTTT	CASSLGLGGTEAFF
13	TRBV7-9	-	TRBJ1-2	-	TGTGCCAGCAGCTTAGGCGAGGTCTATGGCTACACCTTC	CASSLGEVYGYTF
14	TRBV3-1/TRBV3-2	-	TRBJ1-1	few	TGTGCCAGCAGCCTAAAGGGGGGGGGCACTGAAGCTTTCTTT	CASSLKGGGTEAFF
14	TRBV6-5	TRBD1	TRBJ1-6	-	TGTGCCAGCAGCGACAGGGCTTATAATTCACCCCTCCACTTT	CASSDRAYNSPLHF
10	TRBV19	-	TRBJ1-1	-	TGTGCCAGCGGGGAGCCTGAAGCTTTCTTT	CASGEPEAFF
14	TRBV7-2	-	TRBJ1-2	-	TGTGCCAGCAGAGCAGGCGGGTCGTCGGGGGGCTACACCTTC	CASRAGGSSGGYTF
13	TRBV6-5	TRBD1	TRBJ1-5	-	TGTGCCAGCAGTTACTCTCAGGGACAGGGTGTTCATTTT	CASSYSQGQGVHF
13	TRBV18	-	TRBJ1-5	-	TGTGCCAGCTCACCCGAGAGCAATCAGCCCCAGCATTTT	CASSPESNQPQHF